Shown below are 32 T cell receptor beta chains from a single sample sequenced in a study of T cells in localized non-small cell lung cancer. Some clones are missing from TCRdb's copy, which holds only in-frame ones; the method was immunoSEQ multiplex PCR. The sample consists of approximately 45,000 clones, around 81% of them appearing once. The specimen was peripheral blood mononuclear cells, collected before any cancer treatment. All receptors derive from a man between 40 and 75 years old with stage III lung adenocarcinoma.

The rearrangement links TRBV19 to TRBJ1-6, with TRBD1 as a possible D gene (5 bases). CDR3 length equals 12 residues. The V gene's germline CDR1 is LNHDA and CDR2 SQIVND (reference sequence). The V gene lost 6 bases and the J gene lost 14 bases, with 14 bases spanning the gap. In DNA form, the CDR3 reads TGTGCCAGTAGAATTACGGGGGGGGCCCTCCACTTT. Amino acid sequence: CASRITGGALHF.

The chain combines TRBV5-1 with TRBJ2-5, with D tentatively TRBD1 (6 bases). The germline CDR1 and CDR2 sequences are SGHRS and YFSETQ. CDR3 length: 14 amino acids. V lost 4 bases to trimming and J lost 2 bases, with 12 bases between them. DNA of the CDR3: TGCGCCAGCAGCCCCCCGACAGGACAAGAGACCCAGTACTTC. This translates into CASSPPTGQETQYF.

The rearrangement links TRBV5-1 to TRBJ2-7; 7 nucleotides agree with TRBD1. The CDR3 is 14 amino acids. Germline V CDR1 and CDR2: SGHRS, YFSETQ. V dropped 1 base and J dropped 0; count of bases not matched to a gene: 1. The CDR3 coding sequence is TGCGCCAGCAGCTTGAGGGACAGCTCCTACGAGCAGTACTTC. This translates into CASSLRDSSYEQYF.

The gene calls are TRBV6-4 and TRBJ1-1, with a possible D match to TRBD1 (6 bases). Germline values: CDR1 MRHNA, CDR2 SNTAGT. Deletions cut 4 bases from V and 5 bases from J, with 23 bases between. This CDR3 is 17 amino acids long. CDR3 sequence (DNA): TGTGCCAGCAGTGGCGAAAGTCCGGGGGCGGGAAGGACTGAAGCTTTCTTT. Protein: CASSGESPGAGRTEAFF.

The table lists this clone with a few counts. The V and J genes are TRBV7-8 and TRBJ2-2; 8 bases match TRBD1. CDR1 and CDR2 (germline): SGHVS, FQNEAQ. After removal of 2 bases from V and 5 bases from J, the junction contained 7 bases not matched to a gene. CDR3 length: 16 amino acids. CDR3 sequence reads: CASSLLRQGATGELFF. The CDR3 DNA sequence: TGTGCCAGCAGCTTATTGCGCCAGGGGGCGACCGGGGAGCTGTTTTTT.

This clone is medium-sized within its sample. The chain links TRBV10-2 to TRBJ1-5, with 9 positions matching TRBD1. This CDR3 is 17 amino acids long. Germline V gene sequence: CDR1 WSHSY, CDR2 SAAADI. V dropped 2 bases and J dropped 6; count of bases not matched to a gene: 11. The CDR3 loop reads CASSEGGTGRFSQPQHF. CDR3 coding DNA: TGCGCCAGCAGTGAGGGAGGGACAGGGAGGTTTAGTCAGCCCCAGCATTTT.

The chain joins TRBV6-6 to TRBJ1-2; D may be TRBD1 (6 bases). Germline V gene sequence: CDR1 MNHNY, CDR2 SVGAGI (reference sequence). The CDR3 runs to 11 residues. The ends were cut back, 5 bases at V and 10 bases at J, with 11 bases in the middle. CDR3 sequence reads: CASSPQGFYTF. The CDR3 DNA is TGTGCCAGCAGTCCACAGGGTTTCTACACCTTC.

CDR3 sequence reads: CASSRSYEQYF. Written as DNA, the CDR3 is TGTGCCAGCAGCCGCTCCTACGAGCAGTACTTC. V gene TRBV7-2 combines with J gene TRBJ2-7; no definite D call. CDR3 length equals 11 residues. Looked up from germline, CDR1 is SGHTA and CDR2 is FQGNSA. The V and J ends lost 5 bases and 0 bases respectively, with 2 bases between them. The full variable domain, in which reference TRBV7-2 and TRBJ2-7 provide the parts outside the CDR3, is GAGVSQSPSNKVTEKGKDVELRCDPISGHTALYWYRQSLGQGLEFLIYFQGNSAPDKSGLPSDRFSAERTGGSVSTLTIQRTQQEDSAVYLCASSRSYEQYFGPGTRLTVT.

The genes are TRBV15 and TRBJ2-2; D gene ambiguous. Germline V gives CDR1 LNHNV, CDR2 YYDKDF (reference sequence). The V end lost 6 bases, the J end lost 2 bases, and 13 bases lay between the germline ends. This CDR3 region has 15 residues. CDR3 in amino acids: CATRGLGFNTGELFF. The CDR3 DNA reads TGTGCCACCAGAGGTCTCGGGTTTAACACCGGGGAGCTGTTTTTT.

The chain has TRBV10-1 and TRBJ2-5; 11 bases match TRBD2. This CDR3 is built from 15 residues. The J segment lost 1 base and the V segment lost 4 bases, leaving 2 bases of the junction unmatched. Germline V gene lookup returns CDR1 WNHNN and CDR2 SYGVQD (reference sequence). The CDR3: CASSASGGPQETQYF. The CDR3 bases are TGCGCCAGCAGTGCTAGCGGGGGGCCCCAAGAGACCCAGTACTTC.

This chain links TRBV7-9 with TRBJ2-7, with D possibly matching TRBD2 (5 bases). The germline V gene has CDR1 SEHNR and CDR2 FQNEAQ (reference sequence). The CDR3 is 15 residues long. V was trimmed by 5 bases and J by 3 bases, leaving 17 bases between them. CDR3 nucleotide sequence: TGTGCCAGCAGCCCTAGAAATCGGGAAGGCTACGAGCAGTACTTC. This gives the protein CASSPRNREGYEQYF.

The chain recombines TRBV19 with TRBJ2-7; 7 nucleotides agree with TRBD1. Germline V gene data show CDR1 as LNHDA and CDR2 as SQIVND (reference sequence). The CDR3 contains 13 residues. Trimming removed 5 bases from V and 0 bases from J; junction bases left unmatched: 1. The chain's CDR3 is CASSWDSSYEQYF. CDR3 DNA: TGTGCCAGTAGTTGGGACAGCTCCTACGAGCAGTACTTC.

The chain combines TRBV4-1 with TRBJ2-3, with D hard to call. The CDR3 is made up of 16 amino acids. V was clipped by 4 bases and J by 0 bases, with 14 bases between them. Germline CDR1 reads MGHRA; CDR2 reads YSYEKL. CDR3: CASSLWPGSSTDTQYF. CDR3 bases: TGCGCCAGCAGCCTTTGGCCAGGTTCTAGCACAGATACGCAGTATTTT.

On this clone: In the same sample, other DNA sequences code for this CDR3. This chain connects TRBV5-4 to TRBJ2-7; a possible D gene is TRBD2 (6 bases). V gave up 4 bases and J gave up 1 base, with 18 bases separating them. Germline-derived CDR1 and CDR2 are SGHNT and YYREEE (reference sequence). The CDR3 is 16 residues long. The CDR3 sequence: CASSLAAGRQSYEQYF. The CDR3 DNA follows: TGTGCCAGCAGCCTGGCCGCGGGACGGCAGTCCTACGAGCAGTACTTC.

The gene calls are TRBV2 and TRBJ2-3; TRBD1 aligns across 7 bases. Germline-derived CDR1 and CDR2 are SNHLY and FYNNEI. This CDR3 region has 14 residues. The ends lost 3 bases at V and 1 base at J; junction bases unmatched: 1. CDR3 DNA: TGTGCCAGCAGTGACGACAGGGGCACAGATACGCAGTATTTT. It yields the protein CASSDDRGTDTQYF.

The chain recombines TRBV30 with TRBJ2-7; 7 nucleotides align to TRBD1. Germline V gene data show CDR1 as GTSNPN and CDR2 as SVGIG (reference sequence). Trimming removed 5 bases from V and 0 bases from J; junction bases left unmatched: 1. CDR3 length equals 12 residues. The CDR3 is CAWGDSSYEQYF. CDR3 coding DNA: TGTGCCTGGGGGGACAGCTCCTACGAGCAGTACTTC. Full variable domain (outside the CDR3, taken from reference TRBV30 and TRBJ2-7): SQTIHQWPATLVQPVGSPLSLECTVEGTSNPNLYWYRQAAGRGLQLLFYSVGIGQISSEVPQNLSASRPQDRQFILSSKKLLLSDSGFYLCAWGDSSYEQYFGPGTRLTVT.

CDR3 nucleotides: TGTGCCAGCCAAGCCGGGACAGGGGCTATGAATACGCAGTATTTT. It is translated as CASQAGTGAMNTQYF. The chain has TRBV6-1 and TRBJ2-3, with TRBD1 matching over 10 bases. The CDR3 totals 15 residues. CDR1 and CDR2 from the germline V gene are MNHNS and SASEGT. With V trimmed by 8 bases and J by 7 bases, 12 bases remained unmatched.

V gene TRBV7-2 combines with J gene TRBJ2-7; 14 bases are shared with TRBD2. This CDR3 spans 19 amino acids. The germline gives CDR1 SGHTA, CDR2 FQGNSA. Losses at the gene ends were 5 bases for V and 3 bases for J; bases not matched to a gene: 15. CDR3 region: CASSDRQGTSGGPDYEQYF. For the CDR3, the DNA is TGTGCCAGCAGCGACCGCCAAGGGACTAGCGGGGGCCCTGACTACGAGCAGTACTTC.

The rearrangement joins TRBV18 to TRBJ2-6; D is uncertain. Trimming pared 3 bases from V and 1 base from J, leaving 7 bases between. The CDR3 loop spans 15 amino acids. Germline V gene data show CDR1 as KGHSH and CDR2 as LQKENI. The CDR3 is CASSPGISGANVLTF. CDR3 in DNA: TGTGCCAGCTCACCGGGGATTTCTGGGGCCAACGTCCTGACTTTC.

CDR3 nucleotide sequence: TGTGCCAGCTCTGAATACTACGAGCAGTACTTC. This translates into CASSEYYEQYF. The chain has TRBV18 and TRBJ2-7; no definite D call. V dropped 6 bases and J dropped 3 bases, with 6 bases sitting between them. The CDR3 contains 11 residues. Germline V gives CDR1 KGHSH, CDR2 LQKENI.

The V call is TRBV9, the J call TRBJ2-5; possibly TRBD2 for D (5 bases). Germline lookup yields CDR1 SGDLS and CDR2 YYNGEE. This CDR3 is 14 amino acids long. Trimming pared 3 bases from V and 5 bases from J, leaving 14 bases between. The CDR3 nucleotides read TGTGCCAGCAGCGCTACTAGAGGTGGGGAGACCCAGTACTTC. Its translation is CASSATRGGETQYF.

V and J are TRBV2 and TRBJ2-7; weak D call: TRBD2 (8 bases). V dropped 6 bases and J dropped 2 bases, with 20 bases sitting between them. This CDR3 spans 16 amino acids. Germline V gene data show CDR1 as SNHLY and CDR2 as FYNNEI. The CDR3 bases are TGTGCCAGCAGAAATATCCCGGGAGGGGGCACCTACGAGCAGTACTTC. It codes for CASRNIPGGGTYEQYF.

The gene calls are TRBV25-1 and TRBJ2-5; D may be TRBD1 (5 bases). The CDR3 has 15 amino acids. Trimming stripped 4 bases from V and 0 bases from J, with 12 bases between. CDR1 and CDR2 (germline): MGHDK, SYGVNS. Written as DNA, the CDR3 is TGTGCCAGCAGTGGTGACAGCTTTTACCAAGAGACCCAGTACTTC. It is translated as CASSGDSFYQETQYF.

This rearrangement joins TRBV1 to TRBJ2-2; the D call in the table, TRBD1, was not verified against the DNA. TRBV1 is a pseudogene. The CDR3 covers 18 residues. Here the CDR3 reads CTSSQHYRGPFNTGELFF. For the CDR3, the DNA is TGCACCAGCAGCCAACATTACAGGGGACCCTTCAACACCGGGGAGCTGTTTTTT.

The chain is built from TRBV14 and TRBJ2-5, with D possibly being TRBD1 (5 bases). The CDR3 runs to 18 residues. Germline lookup yields CDR1 SGHDN and CDR2 FVKESK. With 3 bases removed from V and 4 bases from J, the gap between germline ends came to 24 bases. DNA for the CDR3: TGTGCCAGCAGCCACATTCAGGGAAGGTTTTTTGGCGGAGAGACCCAGTACTTC. Its translation is CASSHIQGRFFGGETQYF.

This rearrangement joins TRBV28 to TRBJ2-1; D is perhaps TRBD1 (5 bases). The CDR3 is 16 residues long. CDR1 and CDR2 (germline): MDHEN, SYDVKM. Trimming shortened V by 2 bases and J by 2 bases, and 13 bases separated the two germline ends. CDR3 DNA sequence: TGTGCCAGCAGTTTACCCTCCGCGACAGCCTACAATGAGCAGTTCTTC. Its translation is CASSLPSATAYNEQFF.

This clone was observed a handful of times. The rearrangement links TRBV27 to TRBJ1-5; tentative D call: TRBD1 (5 bases). The CDR3 runs to 15 residues. V was shortened by 0 bases and J by 2 bases, with 8 bases between the two germline ends. Germline CDR1 reads MNHEY; CDR2 reads SMNVEV (reference sequence). CDR3 nucleotide sequence: TGTGCCAGCAGTTTATCTGGACAACGCAATCAGCCCCAGCATTTT. This translates into CASSLSGQRNQPQHF.

This sequence joins TRBV14 and TRBJ2-1; TRBD2 matches at 7 bases. The CDR3 has 13 amino acids. Germline-derived CDR1 and CDR2 are SGHDN and FVKESK. Trimming cost V 5 bases and J 9 bases; bases outside gene matches: 7. The CDR3 DNA sequence: TGTGCCAGCAGCGGACTAGGGGAGAGTGAGCAGTTCTTC. It encodes CASSGLGESEQFF.

The J gene is TRBJ2-7, the V gene TRBV6-5, with D maybe TRBD2 (6 bases). The V end lost 2 bases, the J end lost 4 bases, and 9 bases lay between the germline ends. CDR1 MNHEY and CDR2 SVGAGI come from the germline V gene. The CDR3 has 13 amino acids. CDR3 in amino acids: CASSYMGGYEQYF. CDR3 in DNA: TGTGCCAGCAGTTACATGGGGGGTTACGAGCAGTACTTC.

V usage is TRBV9 and J usage is TRBJ2-7, with D unresolved. Per the germline V gene, CDR1 is SGDLS and CDR2 is YYNGEE. The CDR3 totals 13 residues. Trimming stripped 0 bases from V and 5 bases from J, with 9 bases between. DNA for the CDR3: TGTGCCAGCAGCGTAGTAGGGTCGGACGAGCAGTACTTC. This encodes CASSVVGSDEQYF.

The rearrangement links TRBV5-6 to TRBJ2-7, with D maybe TRBD2 (6 bases). V gave up 4 bases and J gave up 3 bases, with 20 bases separating them. This CDR3 is built from 16 residues. Germline lookup yields CDR1 SGHDT and CDR2 YYEEEE. The CDR3 nucleotides read TGTGCCAGCAGCATACAGTGGACGGAGGGGCTCTACGAGCAGTACTTC. It translates to CASSIQWTEGLYEQYF.

This chain joins TRBV6-5 and TRBJ2-2; no definite D call. V gave up 4 bases and J gave up 1 base, with 10 bases separating them. The CDR3 runs 15 residues. Germline assignment: CDR1 MNHEY and CDR2 SVGAGI. DNA for the CDR3: TGTGCCAGCAGTTTTACGACTTTGAACACCGGGGAGCTGTTTTTT. It codes for CASSFTTLNTGELFF.